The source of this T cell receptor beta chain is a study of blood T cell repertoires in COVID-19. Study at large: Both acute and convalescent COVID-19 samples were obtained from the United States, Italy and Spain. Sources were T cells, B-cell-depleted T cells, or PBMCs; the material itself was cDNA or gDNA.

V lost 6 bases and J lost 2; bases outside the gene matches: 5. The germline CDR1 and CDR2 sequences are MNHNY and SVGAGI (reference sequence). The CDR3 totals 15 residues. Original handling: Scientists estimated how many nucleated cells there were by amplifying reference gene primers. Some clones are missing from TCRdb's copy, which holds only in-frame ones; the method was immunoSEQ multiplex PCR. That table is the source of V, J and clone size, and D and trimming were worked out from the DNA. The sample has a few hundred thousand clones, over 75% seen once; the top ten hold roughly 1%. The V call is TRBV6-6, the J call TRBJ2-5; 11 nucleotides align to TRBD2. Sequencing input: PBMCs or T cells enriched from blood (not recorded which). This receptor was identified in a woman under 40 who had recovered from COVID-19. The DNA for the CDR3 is TGTGCCAGCAGGCCTAGCGGGGGGCCTCAAGAGACCCAGTACTTC. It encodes CASRPSGGPQETQYF.